The TCR beta chain under discussion was sequenced for a study of brain T cells in children with intractable seizures. The protocol was immunoSEQ multiplex PCR, while the TCRdb copy is restricted to in-frame clones and leaves out a portion. The table lists some 20,000 clones, 85% to 95% of them singletons. The CDR3 runs 14 residues. Trimming cost V 2 bases and J 2 bases, with 6 bases left between them. The germline gives CDR1 LGHDT, CDR2 YNNKEL (reference sequence). The chain has TRBV3-1 (or the pseudogene TRBV3-2) and TRBJ2-2; D remains unclear. The source was peripheral blood, collected at surgery. The sequence was collected from a boy younger than 18 with focal cortical dysplasia and intractable seizures. The CDR3 region is CASSQRVNTGELFF. CDR3 bases: TGTGCCAGCAGCCAAAGGGTTAACACCGGGGAGCTGTTTTTT.